Shown below are 2 T cell receptor beta chains from a single sample sequenced in a study of T cells in women clearing cervical HPV infection. TCRdb's copy holds only in-frame clones and misses some; the assay was immunoSEQ multiplex PCR. The data include about 26,000 clones; the top ten clones carry 11%. The specimen was blood buffy coat. The receptors stem from a woman aged 18-70 years with a cervical HPV16 infection that either progressed to CIN3+ or cleared (not recorded which).

Concerning this clone: Read data end 3 residues before the CDR3 end; the end is taken from the germline J gene. This chain links TRBV5-1 with TRBJ2-6, with D uncertain. The germline V and J ends were trimmed by 4 bases and 0 bases, with 14 bases remaining between them. Germline V gene lookup returns CDR1 SGHRS and CDR2 YFSETQ. The CDR3 has 17 amino acids. Here the CDR3 reads CASSGQARNSGANVLTF. The part of the CDR3 DNA that was read is TGCGCCAGCAGCGGGCAGGCGAGAAACTCTGGGGCCAACGTC. The full variable domain, with the rest looked up from reference TRBV5-1 and TRBJ2-6, is KAGVTQTPRYLIKTRGQQVTLSCSPISGHRSVSWYQQTPGQGLQFLFEYFSETQRNKGNFPGRFSGRQFSNSRSEMNVSTLELGDSALYLCASSGQARNSGANVLTFGAGSRLTVL.

Details on this clone: Read sequence stops 3 residues before the CDR3 end, and the germline J gene provides the missing end. The chain uses TRBV5-6 and TRBJ1-5, with 7 positions matching TRBD1. From germline, CDR1 is SGHDT and CDR2 YYEEEE. There are 14 residues in the CDR3. The junction had 1 base not matched to a gene; V was cut back by 2 bases and J by 2 bases. The sequenced part of the CDR3 DNA is TGTGCCAGCAGCTTTCAGGGGGGCAATCAGCCC. Translated, it gives CASSFQGGNQP. The CDR3 reads in full as CASSFQGGNQPQHF.